This T cell receptor beta chain was documented in a study of cytomegalovirus exposure and HLA in healthy donors. About this clone itself: Its target is unknown.

In the PCR, 60 Vbeta and 13 Jbeta primers were used. Assay: immunoSEQ multiplex PCR; the TCRdb copy retains only in-frame clones and omits some. The sample is made up of tens of thousands of clones, and the top ten hold less than 2% of it. V was clipped by 2 bases and J by 4 bases, with 12 bases between them. This CDR3 has 14 amino acids. The germline CDR1 and CDR2 sequences are MNHNS and SASEGT. Broader study findings: A few V segments could not be told apart, such as TRBV6-2 and TRBV6-3, and were left out. Most TCR sequences showed up rarely, but some public TCRs showed up in many donors. Reports state that TCR beta sequences accurately predicted most subjects' HLA-A and HLA-B alleles. A missense DCLRE1C variant was associated with V- and J-gene trimming of TCR beta chains in a later analysis, and an independent cohort replicated the association.

This clonotype originated in a middle-aged woman in good health and CMV-seropositive. Sequenced input: PBMCs. This sequence joins TRBV6-1 and TRBJ2-7; possible D gene TRBD1, 5 bases. The CDR3 nucleotides are TGTGCCAGCAGTGAAAGGGGCCGAAGTTACGAGCAGTACTTC. It yields the protein CASSERGRSYEQYF.